This T cell receptor (beta chain) was sequenced during a study of blood T cell repertoires in COVID-19. For the study at large: Whether acute or convalescent, the COVID-19 samples came from the United States, Italy and Spain. Sample material is recorded as cDNA or gDNA derived from T cells, B-cell-depleted T cells, or PBMCs.

Per the original methods: Reference gene primer amplification in the assay estimated nucleated cell counts. Here immunoSEQ multiplex PCR was the method, and the copy in TCRdb shows in-frame clones only, minus some. V, J and clone size derive from that table, while D and trimming were established from the DNA sequence. The data hold about 130,000 clones, with under 85% observed a single time. The CDR3 spans 20 residues. Germline V gene sequence: CDR1 ENHRY, CDR2 SYGVKD. V gave up 8 bases and J gave up 1 base, with 27 bases separating them. Sequenced sample: peripheral blood. The rearrangement uses TRBV10-3 and TRBJ2-6; maybe TRBD2 (5 bases). The TCR comes from a man in his fifties or sixties with acute or convalescent COVID-19. The CDR3 reads CAISYYVRALTGSGANVLTF. The CDR3 coding sequence is TGTGCCATCTCTTACTACGTGAGGGCCCTTACGGGTTCTGGGGCCAACGTCCTGACTTTC.